The clone carrying this T cell receptor (beta chain) was observed at least ten times. Healthy Caucasian individuals made up all the donors. Trimming took off 6 bases at V and 4 bases at J, with 7 bases between the two ends. The CDR3 has 11 amino acids. This record comes from a study of identical twins. Using its own MiXCR run on the 5' RACE reads, TCRdb lists one record per CDR3 protein. Among hundreds of thousands of distinct CDR3 sequences listed, about 18% were seen once. This sample was also put to use in a study of T cells expressing NK-cell markers. That work contributes: The share of CD8+ T cells held by dominant NKG2C+ clonotypes was 1.0-7.0% in several donors.

The sequencing sample was made of PBMCs. The sequence came from a young woman in good health. This rearrangement joins TRBV12-3 or TRBV12-4 to TRBJ2-7; D gene uncertain. The CDR3 bases are TGTGCCAGCAGCCCAAAATACGAGCAGTACTTC. Translated, it gives CASSPKYEQYF.